This is a list of T cell receptor beta chains from one sample in a study of control samples from healthy donors and cancer patients. Profiled with immunoSEQ multiplex PCR; TCRdb holds only in-frame clones, not every one. The data show tens of thousands of clones, 65% to 85% seen once. The specimen was PBMCs. The receptors were sampled from an older man with lung cancer. CDR3s include the opening cysteine and the closing phenylalanine or tryptophan. A D gene is named only where the DNA matches it firmly. The size of a clone is reported for some rows only, either as once, few or many, or as a class for expanded clones.

TRBJ2-7	TRBD2	-	TRBV9	TGTGCCAGCAGCGTAGTAGGCCCTGTACTAGCGGTCTCCTACGAGCAGTACTTC	CASSVVGPVLAVSYEQYF
TRBJ1-1	TRBD1	-	TRBV18	TGTGCCAGCTCACCAATGACAGGGGCAATAAACACTGAAGCTTTCTTT	CASSPMTGAINTEAFF
TRBJ2-1	-	-	TRBV6-1	TGTGCCAGCAGTGAAGCGCTTCGGGGGACTCAGTTCTTC	CASSEALRGTQFF
TRBJ2-5	-	few	TRBV7-2	TGTGCCAGCAGCTTAAATCCCCAAGAGACCCAGTACTTC	CASSLNPQETQYF
TRBJ1-1	-	-	TRBV12-3/TRBV12-4	TGTGCCAGCAAACCAGGGACGATTAACCCAGCTTTCTTT	CASKPGTINPAFF
TRBJ2-7	TRBD2	-	TRBV30	TGTGCCTGGAGCCCTAGAACCCGACTAGCGGGGGGATCCTACGAGCAGTACTTC	CAWSPRTRLAGGSYEQYF
TRBJ1-4	-	once	TRBV6-5	TGTGCCAGCACCCCGGGGCCAGATGAAAAACTGTTTTTT	CASTPGPDEKLFF
TRBJ1-5	-	-	TRBV27	TGTGCCAGCAGTTTAGCTGGGGGTAGCAATCAGCCCCAGCATTTT	CASSLAGGSNQPQHF
TRBJ1-3	-	-	TRBV28	TGTGCCAGCAGGGGACAAACCTCTGGAAACACCATATATTTT	CASRGQTSGNTIYF
TRBJ2-7	TRBD1	few	TRBV2	TGTGCCAGCAGTGACGGGACAGGGGGCGAAAAAACCTACGAGCAGTACTTC	CASSDGTGGEKTYEQYF
TRBJ2-7	TRBD1	-	TRBV19	TGTGCCAGTAGTAAGCCCGGGACAGTAACCTACGAGCAGTACTTC	CASSKPGTVTYEQYF
TRBJ1-1	-	few	TRBV19	TGTGCCAGTAGCCTTAACTGGGTGAACACTGAAGCTTTCTTT	CASSLNWVNTEAFF
TRBJ1-1	TRBD1	-	TRBV18	TGTGCCAGCTCCAGGACAGGGGGAGGCTCTGAAGCTTTCTTT	CASSRTGGGSEAFF
TRBJ2-5	TRBD2	-	TRBV7-2	TGTGCCAGCAGCTTAACGGCGTCTAGCGGGGGGGTGGAGACCCAGTACTTC	CASSLTASSGGVETQYF
TRBJ1-6	TRBD1	-	TRBV10-3	TGTGCCATCAGTTCACAGGGGAATTCACCCCTCCACTTT	CAISSQGNSPLHF
TRBJ2-1	-	-	TRBV7-9	TGTGCCAGCAGCTTAGCGAGACCCAGGACACAGCAGTTCTTC	CASSLARPRTQQFF
TRBJ2-3	TRBD1	-	TRBV4-1	TGCGCCAGCAGCCAAGAGTTCGGGACCGGGACAGGGGGCACAGATACGCAGTATTTT	CASSQEFGTGTGGTDTQYF
TRBJ2-7	-	-	TRBV6-5	TGTGCCAGCAGTCCTAACAGTAGGGAGCAGTACTTC	CASSPNSREQYF
TRBJ2-6	TRBD1	-	TRBV12-5	TGTGCTAGTGGTACTGCCGGGACAGTGCCCGGAGTCCTGACTTTC	CASGTAGTVPGVLTF
TRBJ1-4	-	few	TRBV19	TGTGCCAGTAGGACGGACGGCGCAGTCCCCAATGAAAAACTGTTTTTT	CASRTDGAVPNEKLFF
TRBJ1-5	-	-	TRBV21-1	TGTGCCAGCAGCAAAGGGGTAGGAGGGTTAGTCCCCAATCAGCCCCAGCATTTT	CASSKGVGGLVPNQPQHF
TRBJ1-2	-	-	TRBV6-1	TGTGCCAGCAGTGAAAATTTAAACTATGGCTACACCTTC	CASSENLNYGYTF
TRBJ1-1	-	-	TRBV21-1	TGTGCCAACCTAATAGACAGGGAATTCACTGAAGCTTTCTTT	CANLIDREFTEAFF